This T cell receptor beta chain emerged from a study of shared clonotypes between healthy human individuals. CDR1 and CDR2 (germline): SGHTA, FQGTGA. Germline trimming cut 5 bases from V and 1 base from J; bases unmatched to any gene: 7. The CDR3 is 15 amino acids. Assay used: immunoSEQ multiplex PCR; TCRdb lists only in-frame clones, some missing. The sample has some 2.1 million clones; roughly 93% are singletons. Naive CD8 cells lacked CD45RO, underwent positive selection for CCR7 and left out terminally differentiated effector memory CD45RA+ cells. The chain joins TRBV7-3 to TRBJ1-2, with TRBD1 identical over 7 bases. The clonotype was recovered from a young man in good health. Some clones in this sample may be carry-over from other donors' samples. Source material: naive CD8+ T cells from PBMCs. The CDR3 reads CASSPEGGGNYGYTF. In DNA, the CDR3 is TGTGCCAGCAGCCCCGAAGGGGGCGGTAACTATGGCTACACCTTC. The entire variable domain, with the rest obtained from reference TRBV7-3 and TRBJ1-2, is as follows: GAGVSQTPSNKVTEKGKYVELRCDPISGHTALYWYRQSLGQGPEFLIYFQGTGAADDSGLPNDRFFAVRPEGSVSTLKIQRTERGDSAVYLCASSPEGGGNYGYTFGSGTRLTVV.